The clone carrying this T cell receptor (beta chain) was detected many times. This entry comes from a study of CXCR3 chemokines and chemotherapy response in bladder cancer. Each CDR3 protein gets one entry after TCRdb re-called the PCR reads with MiXCR. The table lists about 8,600 distinct CDR3 sequences, 10% to 15% of them singletons. The CDR3 runs to 13 residues. V gave up 1 base and J gave up 5 bases, with 5 bases separating them. The chain recombines TRBV12-3 or TRBV12-4 with TRBJ1-4; D is unresolved. The sample here was taken from a patient whose treatment included neoadjuvant chemotherapy. The source of this sequence is a human donor with bladder cancer that responded to neoadjuvant chemotherapy. CDR3 protein: CASSLEVNEKLFF. The CDR3 coding sequence is TGTGCCAGCAGTTTAGAGGTGAATGAAAAACTGTTTTTT.